This T cell receptor beta chain originates from a study of blood T cell repertoires in COVID-19. Study context: The samples span acute and convalescent COVID-19 from the United States, Italy and Spain.

Method: immunoSEQ multiplex PCR; TCRdb's copy keeps in-frame clones and lacks some. This sample yields 40,000 or so clones, of which 75% to 80% are seen a single time; under 30% belongs to the top ten. The junction had 5 bases not matched to a gene; V was cut back by 4 bases and J by 2 bases. The V gene's germline CDR1 is SGHRS and CDR2 YFSETQ. This CDR3 spans 14 amino acids. Points on this clone: Other DNA sequences in the sample encode the same CDR3.

Material: peripheral blood. The TCR sequence derives from a woman in her 70s with acute or convalescent COVID-19. The chain is built from TRBV5-1 and TRBJ1-1, with 7 bases aligning to TRBD1. The CDR3 DNA is TGCGCCAGCAGCCTAGGACAGGCTAACACTGAAGCTTTCTTT. Translating gives CASSLGQANTEAFF.